This T cell receptor beta chain was captured by sequencing in a study of T cells after posttransplantation cyclophosphamide. This related bone marrow graft donor gave peripheral blood on the day of marrow donation. Points from the study as a whole: Donor-recipient repertoire similarity was low at 1-2 months, rising over year one. TRB overlap between skin or GI tissue T cells and blood was limited. TRB clonality was highly associated with recipient CMV seropositivity and reactivation.

Sequencing used immunoSEQ multiplex PCR; TCRdb keeps in-frame clones, though not all of them. The sample records 22,000 or so clones, approximately 73% being singletons. The CDR3 length is 11 residues. Germline CDR1 and CDR2: MNHEY and SMNVEV (reference sequence). Trimming pared 8 bases from V and 10 bases from J, leaving 12 bases between. In regard to this clone: Its target is not known.

The genes are TRBV27 and TRBJ2-1; D may be TRBD2 (5 bases). The source is a woman aged 60-75 years in good health, CMV-negative, and a related stem cell transplant donor. What was sequenced was memory CD4+ T cells sorted from PBMCs. CDR3 amino acids: CASRTYVEQFF. In DNA form, the CDR3 reads TGTGCCAGCCGGACTTACGTAGAGCAGTTCTTC.